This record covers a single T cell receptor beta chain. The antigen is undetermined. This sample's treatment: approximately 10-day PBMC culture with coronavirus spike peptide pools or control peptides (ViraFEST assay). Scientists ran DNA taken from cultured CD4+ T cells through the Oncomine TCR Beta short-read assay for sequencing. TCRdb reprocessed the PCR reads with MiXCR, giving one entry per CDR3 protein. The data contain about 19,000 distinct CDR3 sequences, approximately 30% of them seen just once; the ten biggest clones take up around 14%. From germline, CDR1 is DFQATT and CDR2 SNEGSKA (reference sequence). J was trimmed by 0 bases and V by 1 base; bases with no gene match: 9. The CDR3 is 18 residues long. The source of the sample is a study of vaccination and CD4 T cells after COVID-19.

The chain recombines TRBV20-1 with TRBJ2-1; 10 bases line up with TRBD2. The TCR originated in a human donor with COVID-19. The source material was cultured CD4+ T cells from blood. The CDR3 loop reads CSARVASGGSSSYNEQFF. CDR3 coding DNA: TGCAGTGCTAGAGTGGCTAGCGGGGGATCTAGCTCCTACAATGAGCAGTTCTTC.